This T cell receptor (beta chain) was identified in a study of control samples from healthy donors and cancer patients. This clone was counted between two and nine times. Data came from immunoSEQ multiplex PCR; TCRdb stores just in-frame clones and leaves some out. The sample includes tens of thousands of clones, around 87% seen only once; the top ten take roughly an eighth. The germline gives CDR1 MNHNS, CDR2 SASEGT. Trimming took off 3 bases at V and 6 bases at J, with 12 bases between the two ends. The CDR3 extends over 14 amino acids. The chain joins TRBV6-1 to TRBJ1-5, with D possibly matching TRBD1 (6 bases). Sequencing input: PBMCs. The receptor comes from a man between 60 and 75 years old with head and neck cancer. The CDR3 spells CASSERAGAQPQHF. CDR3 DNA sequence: TGTGCCAGCAGTGAGCGGGCAGGGGCTCAGCCCCAGCATTTT.